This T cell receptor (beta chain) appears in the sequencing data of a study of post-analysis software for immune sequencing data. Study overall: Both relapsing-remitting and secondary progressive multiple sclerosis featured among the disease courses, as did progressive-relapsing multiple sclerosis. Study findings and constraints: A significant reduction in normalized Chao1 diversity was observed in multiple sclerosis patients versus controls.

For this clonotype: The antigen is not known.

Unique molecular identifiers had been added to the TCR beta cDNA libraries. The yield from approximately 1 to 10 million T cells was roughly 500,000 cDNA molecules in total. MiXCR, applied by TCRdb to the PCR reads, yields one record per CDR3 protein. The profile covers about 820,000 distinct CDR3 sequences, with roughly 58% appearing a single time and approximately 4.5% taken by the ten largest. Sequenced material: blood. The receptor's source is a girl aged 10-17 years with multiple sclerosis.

The CDR3 is CASSLFGRGTQETQYF. The CDR3 bases are TGTGCCAGCAGCTTATTTGGCAGGGGGACCCAAGAGACCCAGTACTTC. The V gene is TRBV7-2, the J gene TRBJ2-5; TRBD1 matches 7 bases. The CDR3 consists of 16 residues. J was trimmed by 1 base and V by 2 bases; bases with no gene match: 7. Germline V CDR1 and CDR2: SGHTA, FQGNSA.